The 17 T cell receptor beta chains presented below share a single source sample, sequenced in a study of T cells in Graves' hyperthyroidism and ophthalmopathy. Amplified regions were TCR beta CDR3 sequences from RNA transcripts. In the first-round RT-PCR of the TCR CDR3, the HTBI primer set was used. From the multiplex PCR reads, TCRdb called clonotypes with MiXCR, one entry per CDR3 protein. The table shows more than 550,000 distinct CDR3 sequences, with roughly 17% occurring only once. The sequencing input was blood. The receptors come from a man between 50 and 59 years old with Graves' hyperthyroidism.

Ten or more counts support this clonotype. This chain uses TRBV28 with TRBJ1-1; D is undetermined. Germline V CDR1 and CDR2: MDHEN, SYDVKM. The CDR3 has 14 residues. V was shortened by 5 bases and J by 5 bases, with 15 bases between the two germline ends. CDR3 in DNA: TGTGCCAGCAGTCTCCCTCGGACGGGGACTGAAGCTTTCTTT. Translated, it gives CASSLPRTGTEAFF.

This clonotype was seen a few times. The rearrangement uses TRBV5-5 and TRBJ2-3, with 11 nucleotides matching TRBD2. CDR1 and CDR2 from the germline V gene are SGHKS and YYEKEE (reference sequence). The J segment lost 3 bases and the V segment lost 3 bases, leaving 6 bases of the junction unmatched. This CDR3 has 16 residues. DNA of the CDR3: TGTGCCAGCAGCTCCGCCCGGACTAGCGGGACAGATACGCAGTATTTT. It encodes CASSSARTSGTDTQYF.

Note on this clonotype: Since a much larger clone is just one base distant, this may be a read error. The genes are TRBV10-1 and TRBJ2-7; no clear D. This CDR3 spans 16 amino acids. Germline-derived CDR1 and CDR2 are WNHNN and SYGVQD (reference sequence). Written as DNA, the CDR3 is TGCGCCAGCAGAGAGTTTGAGGCTTCAAGCTCCTACGAGCAGTACTTC. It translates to CASREFEASSSYEQYF.

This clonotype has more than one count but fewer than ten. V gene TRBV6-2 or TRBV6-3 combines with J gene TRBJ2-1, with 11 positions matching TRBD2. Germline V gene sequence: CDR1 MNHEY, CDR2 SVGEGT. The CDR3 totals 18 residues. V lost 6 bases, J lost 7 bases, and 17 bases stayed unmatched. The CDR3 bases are TGTGCCAGCAGCCGCAACCGCGCCGGGACTAGCGGTACAAATGAGCAGTTCTTC. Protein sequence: CASSRNRAGTSGTNEQFF.

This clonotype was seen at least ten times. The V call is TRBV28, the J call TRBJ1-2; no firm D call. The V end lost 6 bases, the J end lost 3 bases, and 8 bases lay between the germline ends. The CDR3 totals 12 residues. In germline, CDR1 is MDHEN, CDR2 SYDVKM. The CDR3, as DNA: TGTGCCAGCAGGGAGTTGGACTATGGCTACACCTTC. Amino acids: CASRELDYGYTF.

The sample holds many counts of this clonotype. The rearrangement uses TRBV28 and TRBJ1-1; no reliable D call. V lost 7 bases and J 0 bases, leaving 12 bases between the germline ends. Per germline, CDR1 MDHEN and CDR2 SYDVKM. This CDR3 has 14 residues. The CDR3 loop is CASTSPGMNTEAFF. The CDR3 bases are TGTGCCAGCACCTCACCGGGGATGAACACTGAAGCTTTCTTT.

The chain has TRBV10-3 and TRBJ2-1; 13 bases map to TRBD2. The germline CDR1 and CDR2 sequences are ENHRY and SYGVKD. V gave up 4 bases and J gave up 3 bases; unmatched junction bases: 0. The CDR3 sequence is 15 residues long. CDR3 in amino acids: CAISGLAGGYNEQFF. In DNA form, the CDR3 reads TGTGCCATCAGTGGACTAGCGGGAGGCTACAATGAGCAGTTCTTC.

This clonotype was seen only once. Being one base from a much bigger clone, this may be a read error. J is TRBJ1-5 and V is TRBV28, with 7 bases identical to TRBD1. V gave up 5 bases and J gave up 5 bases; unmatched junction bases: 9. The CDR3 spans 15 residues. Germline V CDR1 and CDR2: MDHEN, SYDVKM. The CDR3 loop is CASSMGRGFDQPQHF. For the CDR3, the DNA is TGTGCCAGCAGTATGGGCAGGGGGTTTGATCAGCCCCAGCATTTT.

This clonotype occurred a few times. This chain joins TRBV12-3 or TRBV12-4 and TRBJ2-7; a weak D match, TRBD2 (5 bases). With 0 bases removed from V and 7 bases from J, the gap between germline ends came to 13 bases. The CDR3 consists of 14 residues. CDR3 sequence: CASSLAGTPGEQYF. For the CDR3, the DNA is TGTGCCAGCAGTTTAGCGGGCACGCCGGGAGAGCAGTACTTC.

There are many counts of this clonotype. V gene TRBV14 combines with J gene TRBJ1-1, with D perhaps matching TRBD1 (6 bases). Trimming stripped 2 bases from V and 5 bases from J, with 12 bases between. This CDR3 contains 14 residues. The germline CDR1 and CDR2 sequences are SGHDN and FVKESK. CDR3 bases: TGTGCCAGCAGCCAACAGGCTAGGGGGACTGAAGCTTTCTTT. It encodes CASSQQARGTEAFF.

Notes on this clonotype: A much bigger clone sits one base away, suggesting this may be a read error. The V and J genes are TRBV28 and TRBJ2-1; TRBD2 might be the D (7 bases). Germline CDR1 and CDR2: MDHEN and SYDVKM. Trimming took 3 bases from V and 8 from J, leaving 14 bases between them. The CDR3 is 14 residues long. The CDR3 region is CASSLRGGPYEQFF. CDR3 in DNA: TGTGCCAGCAGTTTGAGGGGGGGCCCCTATGAGCAGTTCTTC.

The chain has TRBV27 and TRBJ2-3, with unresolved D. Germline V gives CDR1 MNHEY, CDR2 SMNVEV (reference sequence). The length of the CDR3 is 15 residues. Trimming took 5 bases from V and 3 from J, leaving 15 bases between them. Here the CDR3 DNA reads TGTGCCAGCAGTGCATCTTGGTCCGGGACAGATACGCAGTATTTT. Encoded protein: CASSASWSGTDTQYF.

The DNA of the CDR3 is TGTGCCAGCAGTTACTCGCAGGCCGGGGAGCTGTTTTTT. Its protein is CASSYSQAGELFF. This chain joins TRBV6-5 and TRBJ2-2, with D uncertain. There are 13 residues in the CDR3. In germline, CDR1 is MNHEY, CDR2 SVGAGI. V lost 0 bases and J lost 6, with 5 bases in between.

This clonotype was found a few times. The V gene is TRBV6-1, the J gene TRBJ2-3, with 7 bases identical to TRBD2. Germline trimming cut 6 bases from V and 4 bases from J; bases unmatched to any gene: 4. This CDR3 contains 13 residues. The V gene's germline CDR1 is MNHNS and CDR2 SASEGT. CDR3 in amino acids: CASSGLEADTQYF. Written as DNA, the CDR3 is TGTGCCAGCAGCGGACTAGAGGCAGATACGCAGTATTTT.

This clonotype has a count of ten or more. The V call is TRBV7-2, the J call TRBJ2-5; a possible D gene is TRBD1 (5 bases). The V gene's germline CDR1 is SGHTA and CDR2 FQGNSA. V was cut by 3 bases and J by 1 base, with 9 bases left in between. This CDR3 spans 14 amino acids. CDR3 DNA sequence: TGTGCCAGCAGCTTCAGGGTAACCCAAGAGACCCAGTACTTC. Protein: CASSFRVTQETQYF.

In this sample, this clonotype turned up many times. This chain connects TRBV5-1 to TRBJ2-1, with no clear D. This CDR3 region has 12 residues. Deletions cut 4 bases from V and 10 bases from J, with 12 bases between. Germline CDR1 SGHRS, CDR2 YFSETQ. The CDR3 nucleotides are TGCGCCAGCAGCAACCCATCCAGGGAGCAGTTCTTC. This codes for CASSNPSREQFF.

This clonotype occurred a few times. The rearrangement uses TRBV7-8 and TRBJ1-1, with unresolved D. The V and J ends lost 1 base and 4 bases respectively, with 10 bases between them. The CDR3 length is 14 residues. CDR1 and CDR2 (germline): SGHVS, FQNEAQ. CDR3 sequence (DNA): TGTGCCAGCAGCTTAGGGGAATTGGGCACTGAAGCTTTCTTT. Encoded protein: CASSLGELGTEAFF.